This T cell receptor beta chain came from a study of T cell repertoires in cytomegalovirus infection. Study-level findings and limits: Cumulative public TCR beta family frequency identified CMV carriers with the relevant HLA.

TCRdb reanalysed the reads using MiXCR and keeps one entry per CDR3 protein. The data contain about 830,000 distinct CDR3 sequences, over 25% of them singletons. The CDR3 is 18 amino acids. CDR1 SGDLS and CDR2 YYNGEE come from the germline V gene. The V segment lost 0 bases and the J segment 0 bases; nucleotides outside the gene matches: 3. This clonotype has only a few counts. The antigen is unknown. The chain uses TRBV9 and TRBJ1-6; 10 nucleotides align to TRBD1. The sequencing used cultured CD8+ T cells from PBMCs, collected from culture after CMV antigen stimulation. The source is a human donor in good health (CMV status not recorded). Some clones in this sample may be carry-over from other donors' samples. Here the CDR3 DNA reads TGTGCCAGCAGCGTAGGAAGGACAGGGGGCTCCTATAATTCACCCCTCCACTTT. Protein product: CASSVGRTGGSYNSPLHF.